Shown below are 17 T cell receptor beta chains from a single sample sequenced in a study of blood T cell repertoires in COVID-19. This table comes from immunoSEQ multiplex PCR, and its TCRdb copy is limited to in-frame clones, with some not included. The table has fewer than 500,000 clones, more than 70% seen once. Sequenced sample: PBMCs or T cells enriched from blood (not recorded which). The receptor set was obtained from a man aged 25-45 years who had recovered from COVID-19.

The rearrangement uses TRBV29-1 and TRBJ1-5; no clear D. Germline loops: CDR1 SQVTM, CDR2 ANQGSEA. This CDR3 is 13 amino acids long. V was cut by 4 bases and J by 4 bases, with 11 bases left in between. CDR3 coding DNA: TGCAGCGTTGTGTTGGGAGTTAATCAGCCCCAGCATTTT. Its protein is CSVVLGVNQPQHF.

This chain connects TRBV18 to TRBJ1-4; TRBD1 might be the D (5 bases). V lost 4 bases to trimming and J lost 8 bases, with 11 bases between them. The CDR3 consists of 13 residues. In germline, CDR1 is KGHSH, CDR2 LQKENI. CDR3 amino acids: CASSQGHGEKLFF. The CDR3 DNA follows: TGTGCCAGCTCACAGGGGCACGGCGAAAAACTGTTTTTT.

This chain connects TRBV7-9 to TRBJ2-7, with 9 positions matching TRBD1. The CDR3 totals 14 residues. J was trimmed by 0 bases and V by 4 bases; bases with no gene match: 1. Germline V lookup: CDR1 SEHNR, CDR2 FQNEAQ (reference sequence). This CDR3 is CASSWDRDSYEQYF. The CDR3 DNA sequence: TGTGCCAGCAGCTGGGACAGGGACTCCTACGAGCAGTACTTC.

V and J are TRBV7-8 and TRBJ1-2; maybe TRBD1 (5 bases). The CDR3 totals 16 residues. Per the germline V gene, CDR1 is SGHVS and CDR2 is FQNEAQ. V lost 1 base, J lost 4 bases, and 16 bases lay in between. In DNA, the CDR3 is TGTGCCAGCAGCTTAGTCTTACGGGACTCCCTCTATGGCTACACCTTC. It codes for CASSLVLRDSLYGYTF.

The J gene is TRBJ1-1, the V gene TRBV5-4; 7 positions agree with TRBD1. The CDR3 covers 15 residues. Trimming took 2 bases from V and 1 from J; bases not matched to a gene: 5. The germline V gene encodes CDR1 SGHNT and CDR2 YYREEE (reference sequence). DNA for the CDR3: TGTGCCAGCAGCTTACAGGGGTTGGCGAACACTGAAGCTTTCTTT. Encoded protein: CASSLQGLANTEAFF.

This rearrangement joins TRBV6-5 to TRBJ2-5, with 7 bases fitting TRBD2. The trim removed 3 bases at V and 3 bases at J, leaving 4 bases unmatched. Germline assignment: CDR1 MNHEY and CDR2 SVGAGI. This CDR3 comprises 14 residues. CDR3 in amino acids: CASSYRLAEETQYF. The CDR3 bases are TGTGCCAGCAGTTATCGCCTAGCGGAAGAGACCCAGTACTTC.

This chain joins TRBV6-5 and TRBJ2-5; 8 nucleotides align to TRBD2. Germline V CDR1 and CDR2: MNHEY, SVGAGI. V lost 10 bases to trimming and J lost 6 bases; unmatched junction nucleotides: 16. The CDR3 extends over 15 amino acids. CDR3 amino acids: CATNGGLDGPKTQYF. The CDR3 coding sequence is TGTGCCACCAATGGGGGACTAGATGGTCCGAAGACCCAGTACTTC.

V and J are TRBV3-1 (or the pseudogene TRBV3-2) and TRBJ1-6, with TRBD1 as a possible D gene (5 bases). CDR1 LGHDT and CDR2 YNNKEL come from the germline V gene (reference sequence). With 1 base removed from V and 10 bases from J, the gap between germline ends came to 11 bases. The CDR3 totals 14 residues. This chain's CDR3 is CASSQGGRFSPLHF. The CDR3 nucleotides read TGTGCCAGCAGCCAAGGGGGCCGATTCTCACCCCTCCACTTT.

Points on this clone: This specimen includes other DNA sequences encoding the same CDR3. The chain combines TRBV7-9 with TRBJ1-5; no firm D call. The CDR3 loop spans 12 amino acids. Germline V gene sequence: CDR1 SEHNR, CDR2 FQNEAQ (reference sequence). Between the trimmed V and J ends, which lost 2 bases and 5 bases, there was a span of 4 bases. The CDR3 coding sequence is TGTGCCAGCAGCTTATTAGATCAGCCCCAGCATTTT. It yields the protein CASSLLDQPQHF.

The chain has TRBV5-8 and TRBJ2-1; maybe TRBD2 (7 bases). V lost 4 bases and J lost 1, with 18 bases in between. The CDR3 has 17 amino acids. Germline V gene lookup returns CDR1 SGHTS and CDR2 YDEGEE. CDR3 in amino acids: CASSAMGAGVSYNEQFF. The CDR3 DNA is TGTGCCAGCAGCGCAATGGGGGCGGGGGTGTCCTACAATGAGCAGTTCTTC.

The rearrangement uses TRBV7-6 and TRBJ2-5, with 9 bases fitting TRBD1. CDR3 length: 15 amino acids. Germline lookup yields CDR1 SGHVS and CDR2 FNYEAQ. The V and J ends lost 4 bases and 5 bases, in that order; junction bases with no gene match: 8. In nucleotides, the CDR3 is TGTGCCAGCAGCTCGGTTAACAGGGGGCGGGAGACCCAGTACTTC. Protein product: CASSSVNRGRETQYF.

The rearrangement joins TRBV5-4 to TRBJ2-2, with a tentative D call TRBD1 (5 bases). Germline assignment: CDR1 SGHNT and CDR2 YYREEE (reference sequence). There are 17 residues in the CDR3. V lost 4 bases to trimming and J lost 6 bases, with 22 bases between them. The CDR3 DNA follows: TGTGCCAGCAGCCCGGGTGGGGCGATAACGGTGGCCGGGGAGCTGTTTTTT. It encodes CASSPGGAITVAGELFF.

The rearrangement links TRBV19 to TRBJ2-1; 12 bases map to TRBD2. V lost 5 bases to trimming and J lost 2 bases; unmatched junction nucleotides: 7. The germline gives CDR1 LNHDA, CDR2 SQIVND (reference sequence). The CDR3 runs 17 residues. CDR3 sequence (DNA): TGTGCCAGTAGTCTCTCCGGACTAGCGGGGCCCTACAATGAGCAGTTCTTC. Amino acid sequence: CASSLSGLAGPYNEQFF.

The rearrangement links TRBV7-2 to TRBJ2-3; the match to TRBD2 covers 12 bases. Per germline, CDR1 SGHTA and CDR2 FQGNSA. V was clipped by 6 bases and J by 2 bases; unmatched bases: 9. CDR3 length equals 17 residues. The DNA for the CDR3 is TGTGCCAGCAGTCCTAGGAGACTAGCGGGGGTCACAGATACGCAGTATTTT. This translates into CASSPRRLAGVTDTQYF. The entire variable domain, with the rest obtained from reference TRBV7-2 and TRBJ2-3, is as follows: GAGVSQSPSNKVTEKGKDVELRCDPISGHTALYWYRQSLGQGLEFLIYFQGNSAPDKSGLPSDRFSAERTGGSVSTLTIQRTQQEDSAVYLCASSPRRLAGVTDTQYFGPGTRLTVL.

The chain has TRBV6-1 and TRBJ1-3; D is ambiguous. V lost 3 bases and J lost 0, with 12 bases in between. This CDR3 has 16 residues. Looked up from germline, CDR1 is MNHNS and CDR2 is SASEGT. CDR3 bases: TGTGCCAGCAGTGAGGGCCAGGCGAGCTCTGGAAACACCATATATTTT. It is translated as CASSEGQASSGNTIYF.

The V and J genes are TRBV10-3 and TRBJ1-1, with TRBD1 matching over 10 bases. The V gene's germline CDR1 is ENHRY and CDR2 SYGVKD. There are 14 residues in the CDR3. Trimming removed 4 bases from V and 4 bases from J; junction bases left unmatched: 3. The CDR3 nucleotides read TGTGCCATCAGTGCGGACAGGGGGACCACTGAAGCTTTCTTT. As protein: CAISADRGTTEAFF.

V usage is TRBV3-1 (or the pseudogene TRBV3-2) and J usage is TRBJ1-2; 8 positions match TRBD1. Germline values: CDR1 LGHDT, CDR2 YNNKEL (reference sequence). The CDR3 has 13 residues. The ends lost 6 bases at V and 8 bases at J; junction bases unmatched: 8. Here the CDR3 DNA reads TGTGCCAGCAGAAAGGACAGGGAGGCGGGCTACACCTTC. Protein product: CASRKDREAGYTF.